These 2 T cell receptor beta chains were all obtained from the same sample, sequenced in a study of Ad26.COV2.S vaccination and SARS-CoV-2 variants. Clones were read by immunoSEQ multiplex PCR, and TCRdb kept only the in-frame ones, dropping some. The sample includes about 680,000 clones, 70% to 90% seen only once; the top ten take approximately 1.5%. The treatment: some 20 received Ad26.COV2.S at low or high dose, single or two shots; 5 received placebo; per-sample allocation not given. The investigators took samples on day 63 after the first vaccine or placebo injection. The source was peripheral blood, collected in a trial of Ad26.COV2.S vaccine versus placebo. The receptors derive from a person between 18 and 60 years old who received the Ad26.COV2.S COVID-19 vaccine or a placebo.

The chain links TRBV21-1 to TRBJ1-3. TRBV21-1 is deemed a pseudogene. The CDR3 totals 15 residues. The DNA for the CDR3 is TGTGCCAGCAGCAAAGTGGTGAGCTCTGGAAACACCATATATTTT. This encodes CASSKVVSSGNTIYF.

The rearrangement uses TRBV19 and TRBJ2-4; TRBD2 aligns across 7 bases. The length of the CDR3 is 14 residues. Germline assignment: CDR1 LNHDA and CDR2 SQIVND (reference sequence). The V segment lost 3 bases and the J segment 9 bases; nucleotides outside the gene matches: 8. CDR3 DNA sequence: TGTGCCAGTAGTATCCGGGACTATTATTCCATTCAGTACTTC. It encodes CASSIRDYYSIQYF.